The sequence of this T cell receptor (beta chain) was determined in a study of T-cell reconstitution after alpha-beta-depleted transplantation in children. General study points: Reportedly, alpha-beta T cells present about two months post-transplant originated from several hundred expanded clones of graft origin.

The TCRbeta library incorporated unique molecular identifiers. TCRdb used MiXCR to reprocess the PCR reads, holding one entry per CDR3 protein. Among approximately 16,000 distinct CDR3 sequences, about 4.7% were seen once, and the ten largest hold 6.9%. The V and J ends lost 2 bases and 6 bases respectively, with 14 bases between them. The CDR3 length is 16 residues. CDR1 MNHEY and CDR2 SMNVEV come from the germline V gene (reference sequence). This clonotype was observed many times. Its specificity is unknown. The receptor was isolated from a boy between 10 and 17 years old with acute lymphoblastic leukemia, due to receive a stem cell transplant. The rearrangement links TRBV27 to TRBJ1-6; possible D gene TRBD1, 6 bases. Specimen: PBMCs, collected before TCRalphabeta/CD19-depleted stem cell transplant. CDR3 bases: TGTGCCAGCAGTTTAAATAGTGTACAGGGTAATTCACCCCTCCACTTT. Its translation is CASSLNSVQGNSPLHF.